This TCR beta chain was retrieved from a study of shared clonotypes between healthy human individuals. Study results and caveats: Among donors, clonotype sharing was expected to be affected by sequencing depth.

Between the trimmed V and J ends, which lost 0 bases and 2 bases, there was a span of 8 bases. Germline-derived CDR1 and CDR2 are SGHRS and YFSETQ. CDR3 size: 14 residues. As to this clone: Its specificity is unknown. This specimen includes other DNA sequences encoding the same CDR3.

Unsorted samples relied on about 90 million PBMCs, which served as the source of genomic DNA. Measured with immunoSEQ multiplex PCR; TCRdb has only the in-frame clones, and not every one. The sample includes more than 450,000 clones, about four fifths of them seen just once. The specimen sequenced was PBMCs. The clonotype comes from a woman aged 35 to 49 in good health. Some clones in this sample may be carry-over from other donors' samples. The chain carries TRBV5-1 and TRBJ1-2; a possible D gene is TRBD1 (6 bases). The CDR3 sequence: CASSLGTVNYGYTF. As DNA, the CDR3 is TGCGCCAGCAGCTTGGGGACAGTAAACTATGGCTACACCTTC.